This passage covers 23 T cell receptor beta chains from one sample sequenced in a study of control samples from healthy donors and cancer patients. This table comes from immunoSEQ multiplex PCR, and its TCRdb copy is limited to in-frame clones, with some not included. The sample includes some 100,000 clones, approximately 81% seen only once; the top ten take roughly 10%. The sequenced sample consisted of blood. The receptors come from a woman in her twenties or thirties in good health.

The chain employs TRBV10-1 and TRBJ1-4, with D possibly matching TRBD1 (6 bases). Germline CDR1 reads WNHNN; CDR2 reads SYGVQD (reference sequence). Trimming stripped 6 bases from V and 7 bases from J, with 18 bases between. The CDR3 contains 15 residues. In nucleotides, the CDR3 is TGCGCCAGCAGGGGGGCAACTGGCGGAGGTGAAAAACTGTTTTTT. Its protein product is CASRGATGGGEKLFF.

J is TRBJ2-1 and V is TRBV5-1; TRBD2 matches at 8 bases. V was pared by 0 bases and J by 9 bases, with 8 bases of the junction left unmatched. CDR3 length: 15 residues. The germline gives CDR1 SGHRS, CDR2 YFSETQ. As DNA, the CDR3 is TGCGCCAGCAGCTTGGCCGGGGCGGGGGGTCTTGAGCAGTTCTTC. Its translation: CASSLAGAGGLEQFF.

This chain uses TRBV2 with TRBJ1-4; D is possibly TRBD1 (6 bases). V lost 5 bases to trimming and J lost 6 bases, with 16 bases between them. CDR1 and CDR2 (germline): SNHLY, FYNNEI. The CDR3 runs to 15 residues. CDR3: CASSPNRVGDEKLFF. In DNA, the CDR3 is TGTGCCAGCAGTCCAAACAGGGTTGGAGATGAAAAACTGTTTTTT.

This chain connects TRBV6-6 to TRBJ1-6; D possibly corresponds to TRBD1 (6 bases). V was trimmed by 11 bases and J by 9 bases, leaving 8 bases between them. The CDR3 contains 10 residues. The germline V gene has CDR1 MNHNY and CDR2 SVGAGI (reference sequence). This chain's CDR3 is CAGGLSPLHF. In DNA, the CDR3 is TGTGCCGGGGGGCTTTCACCCCTCCACTTT.

The chain uses TRBV9 and TRBJ2-1; 8 bases map to TRBD1. There are 13 residues in the CDR3. With 2 bases clipped from V and 8 bases from J, the junction kept 3 bases outside the gene matches. Germline V lookup: CDR1 SGDLS, CDR2 YYNGEE. CDR3 sequence: CASSVQGADEQFF. DNA of the CDR3: TGTGCCAGCAGCGTTCAGGGGGCAGATGAGCAGTTCTTC. The variable domain in full, with the rest retrieved from reference TRBV9 and TRBJ2-1, is DSGVTQTPKHLITATGQRVTLRCSPRSGDLSVYWYQQSLDQGLQFLIQYYNGEERAKGNILERFSAQQFPDLHSELNLSSLELGDSALYFCASSVQGADEQFFGPGTRLTVL.

This clone has just a few counts. The V call is TRBV3-1 (or the pseudogene TRBV3-2), the J call TRBJ2-5; D possibly corresponds to TRBD2 (5 bases). The CDR3 loop spans 11 amino acids. From germline, CDR1 is LGHDT and CDR2 YNNKEL (reference sequence). V lost 8 bases to trimming and J lost 5 bases, with 9 bases between them. CDR3 nucleotide sequence: TGTGCCAGCCAAACGGGGGAGACCCAGTACTTC. The encoded protein is CASQTGETQYF.

The chain couples TRBV4-1 to TRBJ2-1, with 7 bases that match TRBD2. This CDR3 contains 16 residues. Germline values: CDR1 MGHRA, CDR2 YSYEKL. V lost 6 bases and J lost 5; bases outside the gene matches: 13. The CDR3 region has the DNA TGCGCCAGCAGTCTGTCTGATTCCGGGACTAACAATGAGCAGTTCTTC. This encodes CASSLSDSGTNNEQFF.

This chain joins TRBV6-6 and TRBJ1-2, with 7 nucleotides matching TRBD1. CDR3 length: 16 residues. Germline CDR1 is MNHNY and CDR2 is SVGAGI (reference sequence). With 4 bases clipped from V and 3 bases from J, the junction kept 11 bases outside the gene matches. The CDR3 DNA reads TGTGCCAGCAGTTCTACGTATCCGGGACAGCACTATGGCTACACCTTC. It specifies CASSSTYPGQHYGYTF.

The chain joins TRBV11-2 to TRBJ2-7, with 11 bases lining up with TRBD2. The length of the CDR3 is 19 residues. V shed 0 bases, J shed 2 bases, and the junction held 12 bases outside the gene matches. Germline lookup yields CDR1 SGHAT and CDR2 FQNNGV. In nucleotides, the CDR3 is TGTGCCAGCAGCTTAGATTCAAGGCTAGCGGGGGGTCTCACCTACGAGCAGTACTTC. Translating gives CASSLDSRLAGGLTYEQYF.

This chain links TRBV7-2 with TRBJ1-4; 10 bases align to TRBD1. V trimming: 8 bases; J trimming: 6 bases; junction bases outside the gene matches: 9. CDR1 and CDR2 (germline): SGHTA, FQGNSA. The length of the CDR3 is 15 residues. CDR3 protein: CASCHSGTGDEKLFF. CDR3 sequence (DNA): TGTGCCAGCTGCCACTCCGGGACAGGGGATGAAAAACTGTTTTTT.

The V call is TRBV6-1, the J call TRBJ1-2, with D unresolved. V was pared by 2 bases and J by 7 bases, with 8 bases between. Germline V gene sequence: CDR1 MNHNS, CDR2 SASEGT. This CDR3 has 12 residues. As DNA, the CDR3 is TGTGCCAGCAGTGAATCAGGTGGTGGCTACACCTTC. Translating it yields CASSESGGGYTF.

V and J are TRBV19 and TRBJ1-6; D is unresolved. Germline values: CDR1 LNHDA, CDR2 SQIVND (reference sequence). V shed 4 bases and J shed 9 bases, with 7 bases lying between them. The CDR3 sequence is 12 residues long. CDR3 sequence reads: CASSTGRSPLHF. The CDR3 coding sequence is TGTGCCAGTAGTACGGGTCGTTCACCCCTCCACTTT.

The genes are TRBV12-5 and TRBJ1-1; unclear D gene. Germline V gene sequence: CDR1 LGHNT, CDR2 FRNRAP. This CDR3 spans 11 amino acids. V was cut by 0 bases and J by 4 bases, with 0 bases left in between. The chain's CDR3 is CASGLVTEAFF. In nucleotides, the CDR3 is TGTGCTAGTGGTTTGGTCACTGAAGCTTTCTTT.

The rearrangement joins TRBV7-6 to TRBJ1-1; 8 nucleotides agree with TRBD1. The CDR3 runs to 13 residues. With V trimmed by 7 bases and J by 5 bases, 6 bases remained unmatched. The germline V gene has CDR1 SGHVS and CDR2 FNYEAQ. The CDR3 nucleotides are TGTGCCAGCACTCAGGGGGCGCGGACTGAAGCTTTCTTT. Translating gives CASTQGARTEAFF.

This chain connects TRBV5-4 to TRBJ2-1; D gene unclear. The germline V and J ends were trimmed by 5 bases and 5 bases, with 17 bases remaining between them. Germline CDR1 is SGHNT and CDR2 is YYREEE (reference sequence). This CDR3 contains 15 residues. The CDR3 region is CASSPLAGADNEQFF. In DNA, the CDR3 is TGTGCCAGCAGTCCCCTGGCAGGAGCCGACAATGAGCAGTTCTTC. Drawing the rest from reference TRBV5-4 and TRBJ2-1, the complete variable domain is ETGVTQSPTHLIKTRGQQVTLRCSSQSGHNTVSWYQQALGQGPQFIFQYYREEENGRGNFPPRFSGLQFPNYSSELNVNALELDDSALYLCASSPLAGADNEQFFGPGTRLTVL.

The V gene is TRBV7-2, the J gene TRBJ2-2, with 8 bases aligning to TRBD2. V was pared by 3 bases and J by 6 bases, with 9 bases of the junction left unmatched. This CDR3 contains 16 residues. Germline lookup yields CDR1 SGHTA and CDR2 FQGNSA. The CDR3 loop reads CASSFFGTSVSGELFF. The DNA for the CDR3 is TGTGCCAGCAGCTTTTTCGGGACTAGTGTATCCGGGGAGCTGTTTTTT.

The chain is built from TRBV6-5 and TRBJ1-2; 7 nucleotides align to TRBD1. Germline CDR1 and CDR2: MNHEY and SVGAGI. Trimming removed 6 bases from V and 6 bases from J; junction bases left unmatched: 10. This CDR3 contains 14 residues. The CDR3 nucleotides are TGTGCCAGCAGGAAAGGGACAGTTGAACATGGCTACACCTTC. Its protein product is CASRKGTVEHGYTF.

The chain carries TRBV6-5 and TRBJ1-5, with D unclear. Germline values: CDR1 MNHEY, CDR2 SVGAGI. This CDR3 spans 13 amino acids. V was clipped by 10 bases and J by 3 bases, with 13 bases between them. Written as DNA, the CDR3 is TGTGCCACCCTGGATGCTAACAATCAGCCCCAGCATTTT. Residues: CATLDANNQPQHF.

The chain joins TRBV6-1 to TRBJ1-2, with 8 bases that match TRBD1. CDR3 length equals 14 residues. Germline V gives CDR1 MNHNS, CDR2 SASEGT. J gave up 9 bases and V 3 bases, and 9 bases lay outside the gene matches. CDR3 nucleotide sequence: TGTGCCAGCAGTGAGGAGGGGACAGGACGAAGCTACACCTTC. Protein product: CASSEEGTGRSYTF.

This chain connects TRBV11-2 to TRBJ1-3; 7 bases line up with TRBD1. The CDR3 has 16 amino acids. The V gene's germline CDR1 is SGHAT and CDR2 FQNNGV. V dropped 6 bases and J dropped 2; count of bases not matched to a gene: 10. The CDR3 reads CASRHRRQGPGNTIYF. DNA of the CDR3: TGTGCCAGCAGGCACCGAAGACAGGGCCCTGGAAACACCATATATTTT.

This clone came up once. CDR3 residues: CASSLAETGAYEQYF. The CDR3 bases are TGTGCCAGCAGCTTGGCCGAGACAGGGGCCTACGAGCAGTACTTC. V and J are TRBV5-4 and TRBJ2-7, with 8 bases fitting TRBD1. V trimming: 0 bases; J trimming: 2 bases; junction bases outside the gene matches: 4. CDR1 is SGHNT and CDR2 is YYREEE in the germline V gene (reference sequence). The CDR3 extends over 15 amino acids.

The J gene is TRBJ1-2, the V gene TRBV3-1 (or the pseudogene TRBV3-2); D unresolved. Germline V CDR1 and CDR2: LGHDT, YNNKEL (reference sequence). CDR3 length: 16 residues. Trimming shortened V by 0 bases and J by 1 base, and 12 bases separated the two germline ends. The CDR3 loop is CASSQDTRSSNYGYTF. CDR3 DNA: TGTGCCAGCAGCCAAGATACGAGATCTAGTAACTATGGCTACACCTTC.

This chain connects TRBV6-5 to TRBJ2-2, with 8 bases matching TRBD2. The germline V gene encodes CDR1 MNHEY and CDR2 SVGAGI. The CDR3 is 15 residues long. Trimming cost V 6 bases and J 8 bases; bases outside gene matches: 11. CDR3 sequence: CASRHSGAPGGELFF. The CDR3 bases are TGTGCCAGCAGGCATAGCGGGGCCCCGGGAGGGGAGCTGTTTTTT.